The sequence of this T cell receptor (beta chain) was determined in a study of blood T cell repertoires in COVID-19. The repertoire was sequenced with immunoSEQ multiplex PCR; TCRdb's copy has only in-frame clones and lacks some. The profile shows 100,000 to 150,000 clones, 65% to 90% of them singletons. Germline assignment: CDR1 MNHEY and CDR2 SVGEGT. Trimming took off 5 bases at V and 0 bases at J, with 13 bases between the two ends. The CDR3 length is 15 residues. The material sequenced was peripheral blood. The clonotype comes from a woman over 75 with acute or convalescent COVID-19. This chain links TRBV6-2 or TRBV6-3 with TRBJ1-1; the D is unclear. CDR3 protein: CASSPRVFMNTEAFF. The CDR3 DNA reads TGTGCCAGCAGTCCACGGGTATTTATGAACACTGAAGCTTTCTTT.